Presented here are 28 T cell receptor beta chains from one specimen sequenced in a study of T cells in Graves' hyperthyroidism and ophthalmopathy. TCR beta CDR3 regions were amplified from RNA. In the first-round RT-PCR of the TCR CDR3, the HTBI primer set was used. Using its own MiXCR run on the multiplex PCR reads, TCRdb lists one record per CDR3 protein. The profile shows around 580,000 distinct CDR3 sequences, about half of them singletons. The specimen sequenced was peripheral blood or thyroid tissue (not recorded which). Every receptor here comes from a woman aged 18 to 35 with Graves' hyperthyroidism.

J is TRBJ2-5 and V is TRBV7-9; 13 bases align to TRBD2. Germline V gene data show CDR1 as SEHNR and CDR2 as FQNEAQ (reference sequence). The CDR3 covers 19 residues. V was clipped by 4 bases and J by 0 bases; unmatched bases: 11. This CDR3 is CASSSHPGLAGMHQETQYF. CDR3 coding DNA: TGTGCCAGCAGCTCCCATCCGGGACTAGCGGGAATGCACCAAGAGACCCAGTACTTC. Full variable domain (missing parts from reference TRBV7-9 and TRBJ2-5): DTGVSQNPRHKITKRGQNVTFRCDPISEHNRLYWYRQTLGQGPEFLTYFQNEAQLEKSRLLSDRFSAERPKGSFSTLEIQRTEQGDSAMYLCASSSHPGLAGMHQETQYFGPGTRLLVL.

The chain is built from TRBV7-8 and TRBJ2-3, with 7 nucleotides matching TRBD2. The V gene's germline CDR1 is SGHVS and CDR2 FQNEAQ. There are 14 residues in the CDR3. V shed 4 bases, J shed 6 bases, and the junction held 7 bases outside the gene matches. The CDR3 loop is CASSSAGEVDTQYF. The CDR3 region has the DNA TGTGCCAGCAGCTCGGCGGGAGAAGTCGATACGCAGTATTTT. The complete variable domain, with remaining parts taken from reference TRBV7-8 and TRBJ2-3, reads GAGVSQSPRYKVAKRGQDVALRCDPISGHVSLFWYQQALGQGPEFLTYFQNEAQLDKSGLPSDRFFAERPEGSVSTLKIQRTQQEDSAVYLCASSSAGEVDTQYFGPGTRLTVL.

This clonotype came up many times. The genes are TRBV7-8 and TRBJ1-4, with a possible D match to TRBD1 (5 bases). This CDR3 contains 15 residues. Looked up from germline, CDR1 is SGHVS and CDR2 is FQNEAQ. The ends were cut back, 5 bases at V and 8 bases at J, with 18 bases in the middle. Here the CDR3 DNA reads TGTGCCAGCAGCGGGAGGGGCAGGGTAAAAGAAAAACTGTTTTTT. Translating gives CASSGRGRVKEKLFF.

This clonotype was seen at least ten times. This chain joins TRBV13 and TRBJ1-1; tentative D call: TRBD1 (5 bases). Trimming left V 7 bases short and J 6 bases short, with 18 bases between. CDR1 and CDR2 (germline): PRHDT, FYEKMQ (reference sequence). The CDR3 contains 14 residues. This CDR3 reads CASKVAGPRSEAFF. The DNA of the CDR3 is TGTGCCAGCAAAGTCGCAGGGCCTAGGTCTGAAGCTTTCTTT.

As regards this clonotype: A read error may produce the germline difference seen at one junction end. The chain recombines TRBV24-1 with TRBJ2-6, with D possibly being TRBD2 (5 bases). Germline CDR1 KGHDR, CDR2 SFDVKD. The CDR3 covers 17 residues. CDR3 in DNA: TGTGCCACCAGTGCCCCCGGACTGGCTTCTGGGACCAACGTCCTGACTTTC. This translates into CATSAPGLASGTNVLTF.

Ten or more counts support this clonotype. The CDR3 protein is CSVDRNTEAFF. The CDR3 DNA reads TGCAGCGTTGACAGAAACACTGAAGCTTTCTTT. The J gene is TRBJ1-1, the V gene TRBV29-1; no clear D. Trimming removed 3 bases at V and 2 bases at J, with 4 bases between. The CDR3 is 11 residues long. Germline V gene sequence: CDR1 SQVTM, CDR2 ANQGSEA.

This clonotype was observed a handful of times. This rearrangement joins TRBV24-1 to TRBJ2-1; possibly TRBD1 for D (6 bases). The CDR3 covers 15 residues. Deletions cut 9 bases from V and 2 bases from J, with 16 bases between. Per germline, CDR1 KGHDR and CDR2 SFDVKD. CDR3 loop: CATGGVGATYNEQFF. The DNA of the CDR3 is TGTGCCACCGGGGGAGTGGGGGCCACCTACAATGAGCAGTTCTTC.

The table lists this clonotype with a few counts. The V gene is TRBV29-1, the J gene TRBJ2-5; D remains unclear. Trimming removed 5 bases at V and 4 bases at J, with 5 bases between. The germline V gene encodes CDR1 SQVTM and CDR2 ANQGSEA. The CDR3 loop spans 10 amino acids. CDR3 coding DNA: TGCAGCGTTAGGGCAGAGACCCAGTACTTC. Amino acids: CSVRAETQYF. Variable domain in full (rest from reference TRBV29-1 and TRBJ2-5): SAVISQKPSRDICQRGTSLTIQCQVDSQVTMMFWYRQQPGQSLTLIATANQGSEATYESGFVIDKFPISRPNLTFSTLTVSNMSPEDSSIYLCSVRAETQYFGPGTRLLVL.

This clonotype has ten or more counts. The DNA for the CDR3 is TGCAGTGCTACGCCTCCCGGGACTTCCTCCTACGAGCAGTACTTC. Encoded protein: CSATPPGTSSYEQYF. J is TRBJ2-7 and V is TRBV20-1; TRBD2 might be the D (6 bases). V was trimmed by 4 bases and J by 0 bases, leaving 16 bases between them. From germline, CDR1 is DFQATT and CDR2 SNEGSKA (reference sequence). This CDR3 spans 15 amino acids.

The V gene is TRBV12-3 or TRBV12-4, the J gene TRBJ2-2, with 7 bases aligning to TRBD2. The CDR3 sequence is 17 residues long. Losses at the gene ends were 4 bases for V and 6 bases for J; bases not matched to a gene: 14. CDR3 nucleotides: TGTGCCAGCAGTTACGTTCTGCGGGAGTTAGGTGCCGGGGAGCTGTTTTTT. Residues: CASSYVLRELGAGELFF.

This sequence joins TRBV6-4 and TRBJ2-3; 14 bases align to TRBD2. The germline V gene encodes CDR1 MRHNA and CDR2 SNTAGT. V shed 3 bases and J 6 bases; nucleotides not matched to a gene: 14. The CDR3 has 19 amino acids. CDR3 coding DNA: TGTGCCAGCAGTGAAGTGCTGGCCGGGACTAGCGGGAGATCCGATACGCAGTATTTT. It yields the protein CASSEVLAGTSGRSDTQYF.

The CDR3 is CASSFASTDTQYF. The CDR3 nucleotides are TGTGCCAGCAGTTTTGCTAGCACAGATACGCAGTATTTT. The gene calls are TRBV12-3 or TRBV12-4 and TRBJ2-3; D gene unclear. The CDR3 is 13 amino acids. V was shortened by 3 bases and J by 0 bases, with 4 bases between the two germline ends.

In its sample, this clonotype was seen many times. The V and J genes are TRBV5-8 and TRBJ2-7, with a weak D call TRBD1 (5 bases). This CDR3 has 14 residues. Trimming shortened V by 4 bases and J by 3 bases, and 14 bases separated the two germline ends. From germline, CDR1 is SGHTS and CDR2 YDEGEE. The CDR3 spells CASSPKDSGYEQYF. The CDR3, as DNA: TGTGCCAGCAGCCCCAAAGACAGTGGCTACGAGCAGTACTTC.

A remark on this clonotype: Being one base from a much bigger clone, this may be a read error. The chain employs TRBV2 and TRBJ2-7; D is undetermined. V was shortened by 5 bases and J by 3 bases, with 20 bases between the two germline ends. The CDR3 is 16 residues long. Germline CDR1 SNHLY, CDR2 FYNNEI. CDR3 nucleotide sequence: TGTGCCAGCAGTCTCATAGGAGTGGCAGCATTCTACGAGCAGTACTTC. Protein product: CASSLIGVAAFYEQYF. Full variable domain (remainder filled in from reference TRBV2 and TRBJ2-7): EPEVTQTPSHQVTQMGQEVILRCVPISNHLYFYWYRQILGQKVEFLVSFYNNEISEKSEIFDDQFSVERPDGSNFTLKIRSTKLEDSAMYFCASSLIGVAAFYEQYFGPGTRLTVT.

This rearrangement joins TRBV7-9 to TRBJ2-5; 9 positions agree with TRBD2. The J segment lost 1 base and the V segment lost 3 bases, leaving 9 bases of the junction unmatched. The V gene's germline CDR1 is SEHNR and CDR2 FQNEAQ (reference sequence). This CDR3 region has 17 residues. CDR3 residues: CASSFTGAGGSQETQYF. CDR3 coding DNA: TGTGCCAGCAGCTTTACAGGGGCGGGAGGGTCCCAAGAGACCCAGTACTTC.

This clonotype was counted ten times or more. The chain has TRBV7-2 and TRBJ1-5; D perhaps matches TRBD1 (6 bases). This CDR3 contains 14 residues. V lost 7 bases and J 7 bases, leaving 17 bases between the germline ends. CDR1 is SGHTA, CDR2 FQGNSA, per germline. In nucleotides, the CDR3 is TGTGCCAGCACTGGTTTGGGGGCCGGGCAGCCCCAGCATTTT. Translating gives CASTGLGAGQPQHF.

In its sample, this clonotype was seen many times. The rearrangement uses TRBV6-1 and TRBJ1-2; unclear D gene. The V and J ends lost 6 bases and 8 bases respectively, with 10 bases between them. Germline V gene data show CDR1 as MNHNS and CDR2 as SASEGT. The CDR3 contains 11 residues. The CDR3 sequence: CASRGGGGYTF. CDR3 nucleotide sequence: TGTGCCAGCAGAGGCGGCGGAGGCTACACCTTC.

As regards this clonotype: A read error may account for a junction end that differs from germline. The gene calls are TRBV12-5 and TRBJ2-5; D might be TRBD2 (6 bases). The CDR3 consists of 13 residues. Germline lookup yields CDR1 LGHNT and CDR2 FRNRAP. The chain's CDR3 is CASTLANQEALHF. The CDR3 DNA is TGTGCTAGTACCCTAGCGAACCAAGAGGCCCTGCACTTC.

This clonotype occurred many times. The J gene is TRBJ2-2, the V gene TRBV7-2; tentative D call: TRBD2 (5 bases). The CDR3 runs 16 residues. Trimming stripped 7 bases from V and 1 base from J, with 16 bases between. Germline V gene lookup returns CDR1 SGHTA and CDR2 FQGNSA. The CDR3 nucleotides are TGTGCCAGCACCCTAAACGGACTGAAGAACACCGGGGAGCTGTTTTTT. It yields the protein CASTLNGLKNTGELFF.

This clonotype showed up many times. This chain uses TRBV9 with TRBJ1-4; 7 bases align to TRBD1. This CDR3 is 14 amino acids long. The germline gives CDR1 SGDLS, CDR2 YYNGEE. Trimming removed 3 bases from V and 8 bases from J; junction bases left unmatched: 7. For the CDR3, the DNA is TGTGCCAGCAGCGAGCGGGGACAGTCCGAAAAACTGTTTTTT. Its translation: CASSERGQSEKLFF.

The CDR3 DNA is TGCAGTGCTAGAGTCCCCCGACAGGGGTACGTCAATCAGCCCCAGCATTTT. Translating it yields CSARVPRQGYVNQPQHF. V and J are TRBV20-1 and TRBJ1-5, with 8 nucleotides matching TRBD1. The V and J ends lost 1 base and 3 bases, in that order; junction bases with no gene match: 11. Germline assignment: CDR1 DFQATT and CDR2 SNEGSKA (reference sequence). The CDR3 totals 17 residues.

J is TRBJ2-5 and V is TRBV12-3 or TRBV12-4; D may be TRBD2 (6 bases). The J call may not be correct, given that the DNA end is closer to TRBJ2-1. The CDR3 consists of 14 residues. The CDR3 loop reads CASSLRGPRDEQFF. The CDR3 region has the DNA TGTGCCAGCAGTTTGCGGGGACCACGGGATGAGCAGTTCTTC.

The table lists this clonotype with many counts. V is TRBV20-1 and J is TRBJ1-1; possible D gene TRBD1, 5 bases. CDR3 length equals 14 residues. Germline V CDR1 and CDR2: DFQATT, SNEGSKA (reference sequence). V shed 6 bases and J shed 3 bases, with 17 bases lying between them. CDR3 loop: CSARWIRVDTEAFF. The CDR3 coding sequence is TGCAGTGCCCGCTGGATCAGGGTGGACACTGAAGCTTTCTTT.

J is TRBJ1-1 and V is TRBV6-1; 9 nucleotides agree with TRBD1. Trimming at V came to 5 bases and at J to 10 bases, leaving 8 bases not matched to a gene. The CDR3 is 13 residues long. From germline, CDR1 is MNHNS and CDR2 SASEGT. The CDR3 DNA reads as TGTGCCAGCAGTTACTCCGGGACAGGGAGAGCTTTCTTT. It codes for CASSYSGTGRAFF.

This clonotype was counted many times. J is TRBJ2-7 and V is TRBV7-2; 13 bases map to TRBD2. J was trimmed by 7 bases and V by 7 bases; bases with no gene match: 7. CDR1 and CDR2 (germline): SGHTA, FQGNSA. The CDR3 runs to 14 residues. CDR3: CASTRTSGRGEQYF. CDR3 bases: TGTGCCAGCACCCGGACTAGCGGGAGAGGGGAGCAGTACTTC. Complete variable domain (other parts from reference TRBV7-2 and TRBJ2-7): GAGVSQSPSNKVTEKGKDVELRCDPISGHTALYWYRQSLGQGLEFLIYFQGNSAPDKSGLPSDRFSAERTGGSVSTLTIQRTQQEDSAVYLCASTRTSGRGEQYFGPGTRLTVT.

The V call is TRBV20-1, the J call TRBJ2-7, with D maybe TRBD2 (7 bases). The CDR3 is 15 amino acids. V was shortened by 0 bases and J by 3 bases, with 15 bases between the two germline ends. Germline V CDR1 and CDR2: DFQATT, SNEGSKA (reference sequence). The CDR3 reads CSARDGGRGNYEQYF. The CDR3 bases are TGCAGTGCTAGAGATGGAGGGAGGGGGAACTACGAGCAGTACTTC.

This clonotype appeared many times. V usage is TRBV29-1 and J usage is TRBJ2-7; 7 bases agree with TRBD2. V lost 7 bases to trimming and J lost 4 bases; unmatched junction nucleotides: 13. Germline CDR1 reads SQVTM; CDR2 reads ANQGSEA. CDR3 length: 14 amino acids. The CDR3 protein is CSASVGGRSYEQYF. The CDR3 bases are TGCAGCGCATCAGTGGGGGGGAGGTCTTACGAGCAGTACTTC.

This clonotype was seen only once. A much larger clone differs from this one at a single base, so this may be a read error. Here the CDR3 DNA reads TGTGCCAGCACCCACGAGCAGTACTTC. Its translation is CASTHEQYF. This sequence joins TRBV7-2 and TRBJ2-7; D is undetermined. Trimming pared 7 bases from V and 5 bases from J, leaving 3 bases between. In germline, CDR1 is SGHTA, CDR2 FQGNSA. The CDR3 has 9 residues.